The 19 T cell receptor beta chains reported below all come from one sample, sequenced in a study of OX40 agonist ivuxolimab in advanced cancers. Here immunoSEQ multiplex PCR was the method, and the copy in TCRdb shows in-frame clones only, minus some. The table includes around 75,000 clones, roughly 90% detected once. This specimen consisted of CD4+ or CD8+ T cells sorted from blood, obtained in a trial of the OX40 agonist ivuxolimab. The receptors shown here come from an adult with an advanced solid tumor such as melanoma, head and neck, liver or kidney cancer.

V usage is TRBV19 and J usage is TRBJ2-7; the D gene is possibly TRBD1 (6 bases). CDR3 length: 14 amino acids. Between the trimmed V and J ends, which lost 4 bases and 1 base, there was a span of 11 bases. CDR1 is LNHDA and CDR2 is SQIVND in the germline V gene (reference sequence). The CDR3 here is CASSTTGQSYEQYF. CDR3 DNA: TGTGCCAGTAGTACAACCGGACAGTCCTACGAGCAGTACTTC.

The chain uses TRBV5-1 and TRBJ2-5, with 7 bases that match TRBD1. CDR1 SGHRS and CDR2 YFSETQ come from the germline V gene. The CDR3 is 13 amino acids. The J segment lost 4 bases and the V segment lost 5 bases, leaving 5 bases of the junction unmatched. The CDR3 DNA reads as TGCGCCAGCAGGACAGGGTCCCGAGAGACCCAGTACTTC. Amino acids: CASRTGSRETQYF.

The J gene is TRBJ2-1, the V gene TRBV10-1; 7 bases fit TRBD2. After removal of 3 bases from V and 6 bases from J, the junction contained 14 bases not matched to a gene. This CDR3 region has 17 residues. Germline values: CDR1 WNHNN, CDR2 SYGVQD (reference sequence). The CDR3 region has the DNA TGCGCCAGCAGTGAACTACGCGATAGCGGGCAGGGCAATGAGCAGTTCTTC. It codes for CASSELRDSGQGNEQFF.

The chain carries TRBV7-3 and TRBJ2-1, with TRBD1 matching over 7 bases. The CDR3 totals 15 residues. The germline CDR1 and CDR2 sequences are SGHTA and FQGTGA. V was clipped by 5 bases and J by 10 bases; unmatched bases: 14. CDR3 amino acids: CASSPQKGLRGEQFF. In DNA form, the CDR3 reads TGTGCCAGCAGCCCCCAGAAGGGGCTCAGGGGGGAGCAGTTCTTC.

This CDR3 is CASSLEGRRGPLYNEQFF. The CDR3 nucleotides read TGTGCCAGCAGCTTAGAAGGTCGGCGGGGGCCATTATACAATGAGCAGTTCTTC. The V call is TRBV7-9, the J call TRBJ2-1; D is perhaps TRBD2 (7 bases). CDR1 is SEHNR, CDR2 FQNEAQ, per germline (reference sequence). CDR3 length: 18 amino acids. With 1 base removed from V and 4 bases from J, the gap between germline ends came to 20 bases.

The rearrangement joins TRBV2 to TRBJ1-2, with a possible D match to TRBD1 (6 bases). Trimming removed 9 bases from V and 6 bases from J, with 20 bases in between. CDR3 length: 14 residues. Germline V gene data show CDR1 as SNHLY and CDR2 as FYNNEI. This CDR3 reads CASNYRDGHHGYTF. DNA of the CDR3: TGTGCCAGTAACTACAGGGATGGGCATCATGGCTACACCTTC.

The CDR3 region is CASSERGGRAEAFF. The CDR3 bases are TGTGCCAGCAGTGAAAGGGGAGGACGGGCTGAAGCTTTCTTT. The V and J genes are TRBV6-1 and TRBJ1-1; TRBD1 might be the D (5 bases). V shed 2 bases and J shed 6 bases, with 13 bases lying between them. The CDR3 consists of 14 residues. Looked up from germline, CDR1 is MNHNS and CDR2 is SASEGT.

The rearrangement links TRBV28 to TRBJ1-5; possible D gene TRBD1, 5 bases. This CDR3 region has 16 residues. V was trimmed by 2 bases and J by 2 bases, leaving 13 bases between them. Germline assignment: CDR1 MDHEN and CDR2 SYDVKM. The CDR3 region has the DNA TGTGCCAGCAGTTTAGGAGGGGTCAGCGGCAATCAGCCCCAGCATTTT. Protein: CASSLGGVSGNQPQHF.

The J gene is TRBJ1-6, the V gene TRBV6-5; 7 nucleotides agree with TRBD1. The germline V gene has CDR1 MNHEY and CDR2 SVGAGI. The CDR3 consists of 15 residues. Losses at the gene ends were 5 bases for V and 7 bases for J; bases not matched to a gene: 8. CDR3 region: CASSPPLTGNSPLHF. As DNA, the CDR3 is TGTGCCAGCAGTCCTCCTCTGACAGGGAATTCACCCCTCCACTTT.

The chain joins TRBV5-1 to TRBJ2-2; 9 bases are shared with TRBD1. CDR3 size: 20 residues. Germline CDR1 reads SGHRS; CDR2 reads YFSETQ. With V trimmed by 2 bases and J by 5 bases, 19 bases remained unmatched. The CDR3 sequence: CASSFPDRGVNKPLTGELFF. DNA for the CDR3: TGCGCCAGCAGCTTTCCGGACAGGGGAGTTAACAAGCCTCTTACCGGGGAGCTGTTTTTT.

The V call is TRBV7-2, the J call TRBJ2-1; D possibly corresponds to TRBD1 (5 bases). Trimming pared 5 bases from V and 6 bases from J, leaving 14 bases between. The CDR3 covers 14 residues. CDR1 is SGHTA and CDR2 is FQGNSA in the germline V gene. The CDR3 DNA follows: TGTGCCAGCAGCCCCCAAAAGGGGCCCAATGAGCAGTTCTTC. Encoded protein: CASSPQKGPNEQFF.

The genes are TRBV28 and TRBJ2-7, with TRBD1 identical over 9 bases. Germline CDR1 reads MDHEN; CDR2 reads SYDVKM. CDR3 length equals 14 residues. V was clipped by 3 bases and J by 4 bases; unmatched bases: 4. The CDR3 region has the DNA TGTGCCAGCAGTTTCACAGGGGGCGCGTACGAGCAGTACTTC. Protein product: CASSFTGGAYEQYF.

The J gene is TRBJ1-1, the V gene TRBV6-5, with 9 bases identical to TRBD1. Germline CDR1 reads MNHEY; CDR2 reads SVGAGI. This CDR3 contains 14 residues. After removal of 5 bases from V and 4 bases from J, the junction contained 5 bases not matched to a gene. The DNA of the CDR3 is TGTGCCAGCAGTCTACAGGGGGCGATCACTGAAGCTTTCTTT. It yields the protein CASSLQGAITEAFF.

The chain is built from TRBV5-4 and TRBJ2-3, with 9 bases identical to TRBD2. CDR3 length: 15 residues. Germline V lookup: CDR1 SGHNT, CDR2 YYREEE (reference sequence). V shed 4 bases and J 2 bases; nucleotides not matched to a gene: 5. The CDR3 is CASSPLAGHTDTQYF. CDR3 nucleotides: TGTGCCAGCAGCCCGCTAGCGGGACACACAGATACGCAGTATTTT.

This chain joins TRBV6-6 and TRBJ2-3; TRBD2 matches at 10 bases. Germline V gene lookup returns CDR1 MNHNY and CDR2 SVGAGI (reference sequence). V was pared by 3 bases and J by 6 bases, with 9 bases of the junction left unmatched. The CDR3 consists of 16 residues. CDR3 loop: CASSYFSSGSGDTQYF. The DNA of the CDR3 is TGTGCCAGCAGTTATTTTTCTAGCGGGAGTGGGGATACGCAGTATTTT.

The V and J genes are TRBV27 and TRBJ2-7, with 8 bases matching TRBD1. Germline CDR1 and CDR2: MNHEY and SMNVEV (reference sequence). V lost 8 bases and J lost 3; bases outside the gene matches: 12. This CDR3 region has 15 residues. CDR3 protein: CASRRQGLGDYEQYF. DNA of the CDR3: TGTGCCAGCCGGCGACAGGGGTTGGGGGACTACGAGCAGTACTTC.

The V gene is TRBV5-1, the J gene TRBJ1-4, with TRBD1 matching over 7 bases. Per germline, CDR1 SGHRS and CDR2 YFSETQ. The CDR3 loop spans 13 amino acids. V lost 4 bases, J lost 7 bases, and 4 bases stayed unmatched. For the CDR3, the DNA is TGCGCCAGCAGCAGTGACAGGGCTGAAAAACTGTTTTTT. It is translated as CASSSDRAEKLFF.

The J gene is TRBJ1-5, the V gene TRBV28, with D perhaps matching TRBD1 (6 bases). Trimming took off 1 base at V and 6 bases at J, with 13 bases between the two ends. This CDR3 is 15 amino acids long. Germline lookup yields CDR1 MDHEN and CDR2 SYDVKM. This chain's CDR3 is CASSLYRGAGQPQHF. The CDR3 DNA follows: TGTGCCAGCAGTTTATATAGGGGGGCAGGTCAGCCCCAGCATTTT.

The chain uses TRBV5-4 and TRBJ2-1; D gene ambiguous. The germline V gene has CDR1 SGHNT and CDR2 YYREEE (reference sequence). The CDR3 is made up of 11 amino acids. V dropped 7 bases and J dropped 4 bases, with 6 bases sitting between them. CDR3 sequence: CASGFYNEQFF. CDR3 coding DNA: TGTGCCAGCGGATTTTACAATGAGCAGTTCTTC.